A selection of T cell receptor beta chains follows, all from one sample in a study of CD8 T cells in ankylosing spondylitis. Each CDR3 protein gets one entry after TCRdb re-called the 5' RACE reads with MiXCR. The profile shows over 700,000 distinct CDR3 sequences, under 20% of them singletons. Sequenced sample: blood, either unsorted or a sorted T cell fraction (not recorded which). The receptors derive from a male donor with ankylosing spondylitis. Both conserved end residues are part of each CDR3. A D gene is named only where the DNA matches it firmly. Some rows have no size entry. The others give once, few or many, or a class for an expanded clone.

J	V	D	size	CDR3	DNA
TRBJ2-7	TRBV12-3/TRBV12-4	-	many	CASSSTGLYEQYF	TGTGCCAGCAGTTCTACAGGGTTGTACGAGCAGTACTTC
TRBJ1-2	TRBV5-6	-	few	CASSLGDPIYGYTF	TGTGCCAGCAGCTTGGGGGACCCTATCTACGGCTACACCTTC
TRBJ2-7	TRBV20-1	-	-	CSARPSAGITYEQYF	TGCAGTGCTAGACCCTCGGCAGGGATAACCTACGAGCAGTACTTC
TRBJ1-2	TRBV20-1	TRBD1	-	CSARATGGSGYTF	TGCAGTGCTAGAGCCACAGGGGGCTCGGGCTACACCTTC
TRBJ1-2	TRBV6-1	-	few	CASSLLPPGSYGYTF	TGTGCCAGCAGCCTCCTACCTCCGGGGAGCTATGGCTACACCTTC
TRBJ2-5	TRBV6-5	-	-	CASSYSAGYQETQYF	TGTGCCAGCAGTTACTCGGCGGGCTACCAAGAGACCCAGTACTTC
TRBJ1-2	TRBV11-2	-	few	CASSPSGLGYTF	TGTGCCAGCAGCCCTTCAGGACTTGGCTACACCTTC
TRBJ2-2	TRBV12-3/TRBV12-4	-	-	CASSLSWGPGDTGELFF	TGTGCCAGCAGCTTATCTTGGGGGCCAGGGGACACCGGGGAGCTGTTTTTT
TRBJ2-4	TRBV5-6	-	few	CASSFRAMDIQYF	TGTGCCAGCAGCTTTAGGGCGATGGACATTCAGTACTTC
TRBJ2-5	TRBV5-6	TRBD2	-	CASSFPPGLAGETQYF	TGTGCCAGCAGTTTTCCCCCGGGACTAGCGGGAGAGACCCAGTACTTC
TRBJ2-7	TRBV5-1	-	few	CASSLSHSSYEQYF	TGCGCCAGCAGCTTGTCCCACAGCTCCTACGAGCAGTACTTC
TRBJ2-1	TRBV11-2	-	-	CASSSDRLKQFF	TGTGCCAGCAGCTCCGACAGACTAAAGCAGTTCTTC
TRBJ1-1	TRBV20-1	-	-	CSAPMTGLNTEAFF	TGCAGTGCCCCGATGACAGGACTGAACACTGAAGCTTTCTTT
TRBJ2-1	TRBV20-1	TRBD2	-	CSAREASSGGNEQFF	TGCAGTGCTAGAGAGGCGTCTAGCGGGGGTAATGAGCAGTTCTTC
TRBJ2-5	TRBV4-1	TRBD2	-	CASSQRLARQETQYF	TGCGCCAGCAGCCAGCGACTAGCGCGCCAAGAGACCCAGTACTTC
TRBJ2-1	TRBV9	-	few	CASSVQGIGYNEQFF	TGTGCCAGCAGCGTACAGGGGATTGGATACAATGAGCAGTTCTTC
TRBJ2-1	TRBV20-1	TRBD2	-	CSAAPGLAGGYNEQFF	TGCAGTGCTGCCCCGGGACTAGCGGGGGGCTACAATGAGCAGTTCTTC
TRBJ2-5	TRBV9	-	few	CASSVGGFSGGETQYF	TGTGCCAGCAGCGTAGGCGGCTTTTCAGGAGGGGAGACCCAGTACTTC
TRBJ2-7	TRBV27	-	-	CASSLKYPSPTFSYEQYF	TGTGCCAGCAGTTTAAAATATCCAAGCCCGACATTCTCCTACGAGCAGTACTTC
TRBJ2-1	TRBV19	-	-	CASSIDQRGAYNEQFF	TGTGCCAGTAGTATAGATCAACGGGGAGCTTACAATGAGCAGTTCTTC
TRBJ2-1	TRBV9	-	few	CASSVVAGSYNEQFF	TGTGCCAGCAGCGTAGTGGCGGGCTCCTACAATGAGCAGTTCTTC
TRBJ2-3	TRBV27	-	-	CASSSRGYTDTQYF	TGTGCCAGCAGTTCGAGGGGTTACACAGATACGCAGTATTTT
TRBJ2-7	TRBV29-1	-	-	CSVDPVGLGDEQYF	TGCAGCGTTGACCCCGTAGGGTTGGGGGACGAGCAGTACTTC
TRBJ2-3	TRBV7-9	-	-	CAGERTADTQYF	TGTGCCGGAGAGAGGACAGCCGATACGCAGTATTTT
TRBJ2-2	TRBV12-3/TRBV12-4	TRBD2	few	CASRPSGGSTGELFF	TGTGCCAGCAGGCCTAGCGGGGGGAGCACCGGGGAGCTGTTTTTT
TRBJ2-7	TRBV12-3/TRBV12-4	TRBD1	-	CASSFSDRGRHEQYF	TGTGCCAGCAGTTTCAGTGACAGGGGGCGACACGAGCAGTACTTC
TRBJ1-2	TRBV21-1	-	few	CASSKGGTWRDRDHPPNGYTF	TGTGCCAGCAGCAAAGGGGGTACGTGGCGGGACAGGGATCACCCACCTAATGGCTACACCTTC
TRBJ2-1	TRBV11-3	-	-	CASSAGAGTGYNEQFF	TGTGCCAGCAGCGCAGGCGCCGGGACGGGATACAATGAGCAGTTCTTC
TRBJ1-2	TRBV19	-	-	CATNGVSNYGYTF	TGTGCCACTAACGGGGTATCCAACTATGGCTACACCTTC
TRBJ1-1	TRBV4-1	TRBD1	-	CASSQEQGSGEAFF	TGCGCCAGCAGCCAAGAACAGGGGAGTGGAGAAGCTTTCTTT
TRBJ2-1	TRBV5-1	-	few	CASSLDGGIYNEQFF	TGCGCCAGCAGCTTGGATGGGGGGATTTACAATGAGCAGTTCTTC
TRBJ2-1	TRBV27	-	-	CASSLSFSSYNEQFF	TGTGCCAGCAGTTTATCGTTTAGCTCTTACAATGAGCAGTTCTTC
TRBJ1-3	TRBV4-3	-	-	CASSQVWGVGNTIYF	TGCGCCAGCAGCCAAGTCTGGGGAGTTGGAAACACCATATATTTT
TRBJ1-2	TRBV11-2	-	-	CASSLGGGDEGYTF	TGTGCCAGCAGCTTAGGAGGGGGGGATGAAGGCTACACCTTC
TRBJ2-3	TRBV7-2	-	-	CASSTQFGGSDTQYF	TGTGCCAGCAGCACCCAATTTGGAGGATCGGATACGCAGTATTTT
TRBJ2-1	TRBV4-3	TRBD2	few	CASSHGTSGRGGYNEQFF	TGCGCCAGCAGCCACGGGACTAGCGGGAGGGGAGGGTACAATGAGCAGTTCTTC
TRBJ1-2	TRBV12-3/TRBV12-4	-	few	CASSLLGDRGYTF	TGTGCCAGCAGTTTATTAGGGGATCGTGGCTACACCTTC
TRBJ2-3	TRBV15	TRBD2	few	CATSRTEGLAGGHRHF	TGTGCCACCAGCCGAACCGAGGGACTAGCGGGGGGGCACCGACACTTT
TRBJ1-1	TRBV4-3	-	many	CASSQVTGTYTEAFF	TGCGCCAGCAGCCAAGTTACAGGAACTTACACTGAAGCTTTCTTT
TRBJ2-1	TRBV12-3/TRBV12-4	-	many	CASSLGQTENNEQFF	TGTGCCAGCAGTTTAGGCCAAACTGAGAACAATGAGCAGTTCTTC
TRBJ2-1	TRBV3-1	TRBD2	few	CASSRLAGADNEQFF	TGTGCCAGCAGCCGGCTAGCGGGGGCCGACAATGAGCAGTTCTTC
TRBJ2-2	TRBV7-2	TRBD2	-	CATPKLSGSRAGELFF	TGTGCCACCCCGAAGCTTAGCGGGAGTAGGGCCGGGGAGCTGTTTTTT
TRBJ1-4	TRBV7-9	TRBD1	-	CASSPGQDNEKLFF	TGTGCCAGCAGCCCGGGACAGGACAATGAAAAACTGTTTTTT
TRBJ2-1	TRBV7-8	-	-	CASSLALGESPHEQFF	TGTGCCAGCAGCTTAGCGCTGGGGGAGAGTCCCCATGAGCAGTTCTTC
TRBJ2-4	TRBV11-2	TRBD1	few	CASSLEWTGMKGAKNIQYF	TGTGCCAGCAGCTTAGAGTGGACAGGGATGAAAGGAGCCAAAAACATTCAGTACTTC
TRBJ2-3	TRBV12-3/TRBV12-4	TRBD2	many	CASAGTSGPSSTDTQYF	TGTGCCAGCGCTGGGACTAGCGGCCCATCGAGCACAGATACGCAGTATTTT
TRBJ2-5	TRBV20-1	-	few	CSAGHLTGLETQYF	TGCAGTGCTGGGCACCTGACGGGACTAGAGACCCAGTACTTC
TRBJ2-1	TRBV24-1	-	-	CATSDQSPYNEQFF	TGTGCCACCAGTGACCAGAGCCCCTACAATGAGCAGTTCTTC
TRBJ1-1	TRBV6-2/TRBV6-3	TRBD1	-	CASSPSGTGYAAFF	TGTGCCAGCAGTCCATCCGGGACAGGGTATGCAGCTTTCTTT
TRBJ1-5	TRBV29-1	-	-	CSVASALNQPQHF	TGCAGCGTTGCGTCCGCGCTTAATCAGCCCCAGCATTTT